This T cell receptor beta chain was identified during a study of T cell changes during pregnancy in multiple sclerosis. The repertoire was sequenced with immunoSEQ multiplex PCR; TCRdb's copy has only in-frame clones and lacks some. The data show under 50,000 clones, around 93% seen once. The CDR3 runs 15 residues. The V end lost 3 bases, the J end lost 4 bases, and 14 bases lay between the germline ends. The germline V gene has CDR1 SGHTS and CDR2 YDEGEE. The sample consisted of CD8+ T cells from peripheral blood mononuclear cells, taken in the first trimester of pregnancy. This clonotype originated in a female donor with multiple sclerosis, enrolled in a pregnancy study. The chain employs TRBV5-8 and TRBJ1-5; D may be TRBD1 (6 bases). For the CDR3, the DNA is TGTGCCAGCAGCTCCCGGGACACTTATAATCAGCCCCAGCATTTT. Its translation: CASSSRDTYNQPQHF.